This is a list of T cell receptor beta chains from one sample in a study of circulating tumor DNA in untreated peripheral T-cell lymphoma. This table comes from immunoSEQ multiplex PCR, and its TCRdb copy is limited to in-frame clones, with some not included. The sample includes thousands of clones, approximately 70% seen only once; the top ten take around 50%. Specimen: tumor tissue. These receptors all stem from a human donor with peripheral T-cell lymphoma. Each CDR3 is given with its conserved first and last residue.

J gene: TRBJ1-5; V gene: TRBV1; CDR3 protein: CASSQIQLNQPQHF
J gene: TRBJ2-2; V gene: TRBV18; CDR3 protein: CASSPPGEANTGELFF
J gene: TRBJ1-5; V gene: TRBV28; CDR3 protein: CASRGTAHQPQHF
J gene: TRBJ1-1; V gene: TRBV28; CDR3 protein: CASRTQGWTEAFF
J gene: TRBJ2-7; V gene: TRBV5-1; CDR3 protein: CASSLGLVSYEQYF
J gene: TRBJ2-7; V gene: TRBV18; CDR3 protein: CASSPGQATNYEQYF
J gene: TRBJ2-7; V gene: TRBV28; CDR3 protein: CASSFGDKGYEQYF
J gene: TRBJ2-4; V gene: TRBV28; CDR3 protein: CASSYRDRGNIQYF
J gene: TRBJ2-2; V gene: TRBV1; CDR3 protein: CASSQDIPGTMNTGELFF
J gene: TRBJ2-1; V gene: TRBV19; CDR3 protein: CASSIYGGGSYNEQFF
J gene: TRBJ2-3; V gene: TRBV11-3; CDR3 protein: CASSSGLAGGQGTTDTQYF
J gene: TRBJ2-2; V gene: TRBV19; CDR3 protein: CASMWTSGRVAGELFF
J gene: TRBJ2-5; V gene: TRBV18; CDR3 protein: CASSSYRQETQYF
J gene: TRBJ2-3; V gene: TRBV6-4; CDR3 protein: CASSLAATDTQYF
J gene: TRBJ2-3; V gene: TRBV18; CDR3 protein: CASSPDREDTQYF
J gene: TRBJ2-7; V gene: TRBV28; CDR3 protein: CASSPTPGQGYEQYF
J gene: TRBJ1-1; V gene: TRBV18; CDR3 protein: CASSPRRSEAFF
J gene: TRBJ2-5; V gene: TRBV11-3; CDR3 protein: CASSSGVGVETQYF
J gene: TRBJ2-7; V gene: TRBV30; CDR3 protein: CAWSVAPGEQYF
J gene: TRBJ2-7; V gene: TRBV23-1; CDR3 protein: CASSRDREYEQYF
J gene: TRBJ1-1; V gene: TRBV6-8; CDR3 protein: CASSYPGTGFLAEAFF
J gene: TRBJ1-1; V gene: TRBV18; CDR3 protein: CASSQGLNTEAFF
J gene: TRBJ1-2; V gene: TRBV10-1; CDR3 protein: CASSDRIGVGYTF
J gene: TRBJ2-1; V gene: TRBV18; CDR3 protein: CASSLLDSVYNEQFF
J gene: TRBJ2-7; V gene: TRBV11-3; CDR3 protein: CASSLTGGRGNEQYF
J gene: TRBJ2-3; V gene: TRBV28; CDR3 protein: CASSFPGGGTDTQYF
J gene: TRBJ2-7; V gene: TRBV19; CDR3 protein: CASSMEGALEQYF
J gene: TRBJ2-1; V gene: TRBV29-1; CDR3 protein: CSVEVPQEGERNEQFF
J gene: TRBJ2-5; V gene: TRBV18; CDR3 protein: CASSPGAVQETQYF
J gene: TRBJ2-7; V gene: TRBV6-8; CDR3 protein: CASRDGTSGSYEQYF
J gene: TRBJ2-5; V gene: TRBV18; CDR3 protein: CASSRDRGQETQYF
J gene: TRBJ2-1; V gene: TRBV5-1; CDR3 protein: CASSSSLGLAGGYNEQFF
J gene: TRBJ1-4; V gene: TRBV19; CDR3 protein: CASTRSRGEKLFF
J gene: TRBJ2-1; V gene: TRBV29-1; CDR3 protein: CSVERLAGDYNEQFF
J gene: TRBJ2-3; V gene: TRBV18; CDR3 protein: CASSPGLAEDTQYF
J gene: TRBJ2-2; V gene: TRBV7-6; CDR3 protein: CASSLKPPTNTGELFF
J gene: TRBJ1-2; V gene: TRBV28; CDR3 protein: CASGPGQREYGYTF
J gene: TRBJ1-2; V gene: TRBV28; CDR3 protein: CASSLGQGGGYTF
J gene: TRBJ2-1; V gene: TRBV30; CDR3 protein: CAWSGGRDNEQFF
J gene: TRBJ1-1; V gene: TRBV2; CDR3 protein: CASSTLSTEAFF
J gene: TRBJ2-3; V gene: TRBV19; CDR3 protein: CASSIGGTGGTDTQYF
J gene: TRBJ2-3; V gene: TRBV6-8; CDR3 protein: CASSYRDRSTDTQYF
J gene: TRBJ2-1; V gene: TRBV7-2; CDR3 protein: CASSLRADPAYNEQFF
J gene: TRBJ2-6; V gene: TRBV18; CDR3 protein: CASSPSGANVLTF
J gene: TRBJ2-1; V gene: TRBV18; CDR3 protein: CASSPARAGGLVNEQFF
J gene: TRBJ1-1; V gene: TRBV15; CDR3 protein: CATSRGQSNSEAFF
J gene: TRBJ2-1; V gene: TRBV28; CDR3 protein: CASSLAGGRNEQFF
J gene: TRBJ2-4; V gene: TRBV10-3; CDR3 protein: CAISPGQGFYKNIQYF
J gene: TRBJ2-2; V gene: TRBV6-7; CDR3 protein: CASSYRLAGVNTGELFF
J gene: TRBJ2-5; V gene: TRBV6-8; CDR3 protein: CAIRSGGTQETQYF